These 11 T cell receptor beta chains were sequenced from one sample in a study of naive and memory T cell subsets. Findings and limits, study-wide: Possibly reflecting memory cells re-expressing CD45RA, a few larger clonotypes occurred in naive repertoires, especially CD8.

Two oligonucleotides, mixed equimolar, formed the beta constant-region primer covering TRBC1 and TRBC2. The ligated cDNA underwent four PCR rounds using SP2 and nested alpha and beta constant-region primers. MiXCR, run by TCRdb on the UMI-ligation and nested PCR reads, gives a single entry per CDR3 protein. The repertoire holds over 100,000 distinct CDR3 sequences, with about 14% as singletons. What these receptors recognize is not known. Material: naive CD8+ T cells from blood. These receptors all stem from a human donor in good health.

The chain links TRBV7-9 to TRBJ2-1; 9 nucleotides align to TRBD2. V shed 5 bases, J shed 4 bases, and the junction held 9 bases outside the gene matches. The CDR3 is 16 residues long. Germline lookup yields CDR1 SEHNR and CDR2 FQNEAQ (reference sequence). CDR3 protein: CASSARVAGVYNEQFF. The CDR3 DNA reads TGTGCCAGCAGCGCTCGAGTAGCGGGAGTTTACAATGAGCAGTTCTTC.

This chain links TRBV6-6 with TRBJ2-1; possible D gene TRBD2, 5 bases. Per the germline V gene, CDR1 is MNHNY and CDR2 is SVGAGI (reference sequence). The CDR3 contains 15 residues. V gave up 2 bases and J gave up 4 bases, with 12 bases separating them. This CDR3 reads CASSYISSPYNEQFF. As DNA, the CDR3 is TGTGCCAGCAGTTACATTTCTAGCCCGTACAATGAGCAGTTCTTC.

Here the CDR3 reads CSARDQAAPYEQYF. The DNA for the CDR3 is TGCAGTGCTAGAGATCAGGCGGCCCCCTACGAGCAGTACTTC. The J gene is TRBJ2-7, the V gene TRBV20-1; D call uncertain. V lost 0 bases to trimming and J lost 2 bases, with 11 bases between them. Germline-derived CDR1 and CDR2 are DFQATT and SNEGSKA (reference sequence). The CDR3 consists of 14 residues.

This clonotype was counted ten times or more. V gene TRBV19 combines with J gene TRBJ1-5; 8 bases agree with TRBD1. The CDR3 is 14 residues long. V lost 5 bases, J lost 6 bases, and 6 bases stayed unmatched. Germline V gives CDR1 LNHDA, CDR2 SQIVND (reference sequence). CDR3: CASSPDRASQPQHF. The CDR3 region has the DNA TGTGCCAGTAGTCCGGACAGGGCTAGTCAGCCCCAGCATTTT.

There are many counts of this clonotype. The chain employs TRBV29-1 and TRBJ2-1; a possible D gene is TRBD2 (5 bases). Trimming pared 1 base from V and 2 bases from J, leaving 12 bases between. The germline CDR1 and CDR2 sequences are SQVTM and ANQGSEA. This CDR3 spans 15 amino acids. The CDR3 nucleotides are TGCAGCGTTGAAGGAGGACTCCTTACCTACAATGAGCAGTTCTTC. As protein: CSVEGGLLTYNEQFF.

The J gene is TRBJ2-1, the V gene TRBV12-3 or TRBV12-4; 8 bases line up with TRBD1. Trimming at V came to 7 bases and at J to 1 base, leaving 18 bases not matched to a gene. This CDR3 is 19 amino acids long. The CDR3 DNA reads TGTGCCAGCACCCGCCGGGACAGGTGGGATGGGAGTTCCTACAATGAGCAGTTCTTC. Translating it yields CASTRRDRWDGSSYNEQFF.

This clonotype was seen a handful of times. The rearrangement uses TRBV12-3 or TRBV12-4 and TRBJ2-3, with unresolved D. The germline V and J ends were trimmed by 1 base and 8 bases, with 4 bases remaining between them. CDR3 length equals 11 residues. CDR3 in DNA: TGTGCCAGCAGTTTAGATGCTACGCAGTATTTT. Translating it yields CASSLDATQYF.

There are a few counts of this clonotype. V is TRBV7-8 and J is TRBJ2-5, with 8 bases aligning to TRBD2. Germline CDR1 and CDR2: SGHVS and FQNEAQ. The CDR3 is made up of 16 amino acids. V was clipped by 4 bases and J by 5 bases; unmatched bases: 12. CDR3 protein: CASSSEASGRPETQYF. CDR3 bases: TGTGCCAGCAGCTCCGAAGCAAGCGGGAGACCGGAGACCCAGTACTTC. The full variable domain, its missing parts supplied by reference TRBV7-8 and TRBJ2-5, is GAGVSQSPRYKVAKRGQDVALRCDPISGHVSLFWYQQALGQGPEFLTYFQNEAQLDKSGLPSDRFFAERPEGSVSTLKIQRTQQEDSAVYLCASSSEASGRPETQYFGPGTRLLVL.

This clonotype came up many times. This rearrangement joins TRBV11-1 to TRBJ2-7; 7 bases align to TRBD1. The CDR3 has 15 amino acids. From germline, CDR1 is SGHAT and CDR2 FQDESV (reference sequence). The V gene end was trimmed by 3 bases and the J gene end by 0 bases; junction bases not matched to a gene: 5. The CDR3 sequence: CASSFRTGASYEQYF. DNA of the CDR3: TGTGCCAGCAGCTTTCGGACAGGAGCCTCCTACGAGCAGTACTTC.

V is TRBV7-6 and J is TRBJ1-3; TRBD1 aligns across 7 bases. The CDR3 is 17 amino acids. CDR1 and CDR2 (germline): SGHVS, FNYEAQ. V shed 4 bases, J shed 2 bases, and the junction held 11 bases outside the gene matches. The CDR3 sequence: CASSSLSTGVPGNTIYF. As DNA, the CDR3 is TGTGCCAGCAGCTCCCTGAGTACAGGGGTCCCTGGAAACACCATATATTTT.

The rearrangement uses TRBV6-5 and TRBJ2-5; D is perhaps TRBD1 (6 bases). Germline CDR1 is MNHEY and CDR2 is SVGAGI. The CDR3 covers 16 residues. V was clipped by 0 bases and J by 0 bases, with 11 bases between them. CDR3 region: CASSYSLGANQETQYF. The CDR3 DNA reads TGTGCCAGCAGTTACTCGCTGGGGGCGAACCAAGAGACCCAGTACTTC.